Given below is one TCR beta chain in context. What antigen it recognizes has not been identified. There are no base qualities to consult, and no much larger clone falls within one base. The same CDR3 is also encoded by other DNA sequences in this sample. Reading from cysteine to phenylalanine, the CDR3 counts 14 amino acids. Only the CDR3 DNA is retained, 42 bases long and in frame from the first base. As encoded in the germline V gene (reference sequence), CDR1 is LNHDA while CDR2 is SQIVND. Ends trimmed: V by 6 bases, J by 1 base; bases unmatched to a gene: 4. Participants in the prospective study were aged 18 to 89 years, lived in 20 to 30 United States geographic areas, and enrolled through a virtual design. In the prospective study, participants were assigned to cohorts based on the clinical history participants reported in a screening survey and a study questionnaire. Recovered participants in ImmuneRACE Cohort 3 were defined as having two consecutive negative NP/OP PCR tests, clearance from a healthcare professional, or resolution of symptoms. Mobile phlebotomists in the prospective study collected whole blood, serum and a nasopharyngeal or oropharyngeal swab from every participant. Prospective study participants could optionally give additional blood draws and questionnaires over an approximately two-month period. Before DNA extraction, blood samples from the prospective study were shipped at room temperature or frozen.

This specimen belongs to a study of blood T cell repertoires in COVID-19 (dated by TCRdb to the early 2020s). Study-wide context: Samples from collaborators originated in the United States, Italy and Spain and spanned both the acute and convalescent phases of COVID-19. The samples were drawn from the first 160 participants of the ongoing ImmuneRACE study and from 950 to 1,500 subjects provided by 6 global collaborators. A de-identified subject ID, COVID-19 status, age in years and sex were almost always included in the sample metadata. The dataset comprised deeply sampled blood TCRbeta repertoires from subjects exposed to, actively infected with, or recovered from COVID-19. The material from the prospective study consisted of cDNA or gDNA derived from T cells, B-cell-depleted T cells, or PBMCs. A freely available public database, intended as a resource for researchers studying the immune response to SARS-CoV-2, is where the repertoires were released. HLA class I and class II types, where available, came from metadata supplied by the sample provider rather than from assay-based typing. Study-level results and caveats: The amount of clinical and demographic metadata varied by source and participant and was provided uncurated.

The immunoSEQ Assay, a bias-controlled multiplex PCR, was used to amplify TCRbeta CDR3 regions from genomic DNA. As for how the authors treated the data: Within the assay, amplification of reference gene primers was used to estimate how many nucleated cells each sample contained. To quantify the absolute abundance of each unique TCRbeta CDR3 rearrangement, sequence reads were collapsed and filtered. Productive Simpson clonality was computed per sample as the square root of Simpson's diversity index over productive rearrangements. TCRdb provides this immuneACCESS table in a form limited to in-frame rearrangements. Some clones are lacking; in checked studies, under half of them reflect an unresolved V gene, and why the rest are absent is not known. V and J calls and clone size are copied from that table; D and trimming were computed from the DNA. The sample records approximately 500,000 clones, roughly 90% of which are singletons. In total, the top ten clones hold approximately 1.8% of the sample.

Sequencing input: PBMCs or T cells enriched from blood (not recorded which). The sequence was collected from a woman aged 35 to 49 who had recovered from COVID-19. The V gene is TRBV19 and the J gene is TRBJ1-1, with 8 junctional bases fitting TRBD1. CDR3 reads: CASSFGQGNTEAFF. The bases read TGTGCCAGTAGCTTCGGACAGGGGAACACTGAAGCTTTCTTT.